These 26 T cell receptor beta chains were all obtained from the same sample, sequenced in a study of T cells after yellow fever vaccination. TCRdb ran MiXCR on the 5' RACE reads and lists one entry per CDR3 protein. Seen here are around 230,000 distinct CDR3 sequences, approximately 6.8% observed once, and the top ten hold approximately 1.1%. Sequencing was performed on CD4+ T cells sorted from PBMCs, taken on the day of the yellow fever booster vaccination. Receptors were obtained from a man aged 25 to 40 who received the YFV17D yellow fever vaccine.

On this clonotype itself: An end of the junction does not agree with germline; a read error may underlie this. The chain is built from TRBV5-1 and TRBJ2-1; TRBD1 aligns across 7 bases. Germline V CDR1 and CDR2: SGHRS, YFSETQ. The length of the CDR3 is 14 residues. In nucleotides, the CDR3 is TGCGCCAGCAGATTGGGGACAGCCTACAATGAGCAGTTCTTC. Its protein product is CASRLGTAYNEQFF.

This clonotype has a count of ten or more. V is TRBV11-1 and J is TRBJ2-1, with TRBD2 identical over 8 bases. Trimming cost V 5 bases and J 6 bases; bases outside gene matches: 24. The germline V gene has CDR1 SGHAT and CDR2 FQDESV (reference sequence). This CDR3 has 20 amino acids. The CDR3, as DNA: TGTGCCAGCAGCCTCGCGGGGGGCATCGTGGGAGGGCCAATATCCAATGAGCAGTTCTTC. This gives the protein CASSLAGGIVGGPISNEQFF.

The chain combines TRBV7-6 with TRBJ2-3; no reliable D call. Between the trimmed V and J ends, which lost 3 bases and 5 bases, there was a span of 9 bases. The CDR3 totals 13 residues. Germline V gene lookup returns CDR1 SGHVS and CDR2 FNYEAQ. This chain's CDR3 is CASSFKVGDTQYF. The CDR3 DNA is TGTGCCAGCAGCTTCAAAGTAGGAGATACGCAGTATTTT.

The CDR3: CASARGTTGEQYF. The DNA of the CDR3 is TGTGCCAGCGCAAGAGGGACCACGGGCGAGCAGTACTTC. V and J are TRBV6-6 and TRBJ2-7, with D perhaps assigned TRBD1 or TRBD2 (5 bases each). Per the germline V gene, CDR1 is MNHNY and CDR2 is SVGAGI (reference sequence). V lost 8 bases, J lost 6 bases, and 17 bases lay in between. CDR3 length equals 13 residues.

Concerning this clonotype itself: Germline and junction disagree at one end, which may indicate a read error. This chain's CDR3 is CASSYTEGTSGNF. The CDR3 region has the DNA TGTGCCAGCAGTTACACTGAGGGGACTAGCGGGAACTTC. J is TRBJ2-7 and V is TRBV6-2 or TRBV6-3; 13 nucleotides agree with TRBD2. The germline V gene has CDR1 MNHEY and CDR2 SVGEGT. The CDR3 contains 13 residues.

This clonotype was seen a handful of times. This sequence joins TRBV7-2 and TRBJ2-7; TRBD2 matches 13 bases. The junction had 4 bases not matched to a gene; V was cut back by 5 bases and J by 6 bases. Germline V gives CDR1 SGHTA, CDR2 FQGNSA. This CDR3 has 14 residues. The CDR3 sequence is CASSRGLAGLEQYF. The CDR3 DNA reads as TGTGCCAGCAGCCGGGGACTAGCGGGGCTCGAGCAGTACTTC.

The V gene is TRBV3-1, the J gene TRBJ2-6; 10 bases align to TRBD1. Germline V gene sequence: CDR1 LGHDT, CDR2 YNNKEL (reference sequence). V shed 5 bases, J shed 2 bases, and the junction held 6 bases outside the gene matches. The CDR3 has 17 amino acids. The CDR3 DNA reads TGTGCCAGCAGCGACAGGGGGCGATTGACTGGGGCCAACGTCCTGACTTTC. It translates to CASSDRGRLTGANVLTF.

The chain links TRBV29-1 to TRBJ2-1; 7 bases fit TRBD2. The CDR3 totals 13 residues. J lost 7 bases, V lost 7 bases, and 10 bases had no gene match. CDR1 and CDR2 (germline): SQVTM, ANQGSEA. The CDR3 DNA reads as TGCAGCGCTTTGACTAGCCCGGGGAATGAGCAGTTCTTC. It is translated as CSALTSPGNEQFF.

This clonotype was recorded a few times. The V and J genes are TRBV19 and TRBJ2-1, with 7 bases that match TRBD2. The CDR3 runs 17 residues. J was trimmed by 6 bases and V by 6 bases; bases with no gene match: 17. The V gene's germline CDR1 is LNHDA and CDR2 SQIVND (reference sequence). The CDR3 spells CASSHISGAGVSNEQFF. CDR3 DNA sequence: TGTGCCAGTAGCCACATCAGTGGGGCGGGAGTGAGCAATGAGCAGTTCTTC.

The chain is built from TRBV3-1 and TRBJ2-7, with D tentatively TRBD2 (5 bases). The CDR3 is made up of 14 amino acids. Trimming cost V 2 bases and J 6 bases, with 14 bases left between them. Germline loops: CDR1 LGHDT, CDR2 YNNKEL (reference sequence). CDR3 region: CASSQRTRPLEQYF. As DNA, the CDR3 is TGTGCCAGCAGCCAACGGACTCGACCCCTCGAGCAGTACTTC.

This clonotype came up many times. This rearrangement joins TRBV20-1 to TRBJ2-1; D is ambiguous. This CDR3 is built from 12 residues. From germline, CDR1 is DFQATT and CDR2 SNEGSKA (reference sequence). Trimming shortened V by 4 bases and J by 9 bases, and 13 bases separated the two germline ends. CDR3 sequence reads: CSAKRQNPEQFF. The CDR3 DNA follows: TGCAGTGCTAAAAGACAAAATCCTGAGCAGTTCTTC.

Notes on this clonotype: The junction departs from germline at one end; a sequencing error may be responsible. CDR3 protein: CSAEPQGWGAQNEQFF. For the CDR3, the DNA is TGCAGCGCTGAACCCCAGGGCTGGGGAGCTCAGAATGAGCAGTTCTTC. V and J are TRBV29-1 and TRBJ2-1, with D perhaps assigned TRBD1 or TRBD2 (5 bases each). The CDR3 is made up of 16 amino acids. Germline CDR1 reads SQVTM; CDR2 reads ANQGSEA.

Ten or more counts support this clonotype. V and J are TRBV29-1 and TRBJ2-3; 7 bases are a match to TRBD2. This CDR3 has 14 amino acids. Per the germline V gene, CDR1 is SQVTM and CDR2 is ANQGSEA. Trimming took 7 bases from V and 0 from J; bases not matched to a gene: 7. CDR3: CSANSGSSTDTQYF. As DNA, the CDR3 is TGCAGCGCAAATAGCGGGTCTAGCACAGATACGCAGTATTTT.

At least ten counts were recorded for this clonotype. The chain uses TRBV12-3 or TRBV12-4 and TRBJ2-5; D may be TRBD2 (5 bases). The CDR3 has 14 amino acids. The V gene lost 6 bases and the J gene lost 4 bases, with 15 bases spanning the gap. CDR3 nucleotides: TGTGCCAGCAGCCCGAGCGGACGTGGAGAGACCCAGTACTTC. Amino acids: CASSPSGRGETQYF.

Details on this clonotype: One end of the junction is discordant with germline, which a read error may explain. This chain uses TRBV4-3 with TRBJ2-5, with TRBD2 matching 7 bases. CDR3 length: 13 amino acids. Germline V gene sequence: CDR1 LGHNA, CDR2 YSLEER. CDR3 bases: TGCACCAGCAGCCAAGGGGAGGGAGAGACCCAGTACTTC. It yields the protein CTSSQGEGETQYF.

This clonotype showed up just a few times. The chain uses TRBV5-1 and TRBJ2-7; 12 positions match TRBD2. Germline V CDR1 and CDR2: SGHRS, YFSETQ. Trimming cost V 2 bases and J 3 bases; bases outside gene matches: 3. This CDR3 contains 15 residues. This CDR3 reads CASSFSLAGGYEQYF. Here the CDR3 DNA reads TGCGCCAGCAGCTTTTCACTAGCGGGAGGCTACGAGCAGTACTTC.

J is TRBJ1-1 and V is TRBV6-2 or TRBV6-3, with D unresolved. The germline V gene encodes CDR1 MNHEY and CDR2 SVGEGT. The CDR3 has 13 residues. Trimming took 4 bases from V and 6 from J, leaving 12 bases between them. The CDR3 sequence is CASSLLSGAEAFF. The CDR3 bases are TGTGCCAGCAGTTTACTCAGTGGGGCTGAAGCTTTCTTT.

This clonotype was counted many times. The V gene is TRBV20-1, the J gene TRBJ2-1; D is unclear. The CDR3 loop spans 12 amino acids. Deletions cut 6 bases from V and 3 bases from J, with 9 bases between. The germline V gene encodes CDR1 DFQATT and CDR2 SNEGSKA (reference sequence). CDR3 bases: TGCAGTGCCGGCCCGGACTACAATGAGCAGTTCTTC. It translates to CSAGPDYNEQFF.

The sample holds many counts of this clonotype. Here the CDR3 DNA reads TGCGCCAGCAGCCCCCGGGCCGGCAGGGACACCTACAATGAGCAGTTCTTC. Its protein product is CASSPRAGRDTYNEQFF. V is TRBV23-1 and J is TRBJ2-1; TRBD1 might be the D (6 bases). TRBV23-1 is assigned to the ORF class and has an uncertain function. V was pared by 6 bases and J by 2 bases, with 20 bases between. There are 17 residues in the CDR3.

The CDR3 here is CASSHIAGGAVRYEQYF. The CDR3 nucleotides read TGTGCCAGCAGCCACATAGCGGGAGGTGCGGTGAGGTACGAGCAGTACTTC. The chain employs TRBV7-2 and TRBJ2-7, with 10 positions matching TRBD2. The CDR3 sequence is 17 residues long. The V gene end was trimmed by 5 bases and the J gene end by 4 bases; junction bases not matched to a gene: 14. Looked up from germline, CDR1 is SGHTA and CDR2 is FQGNSA.

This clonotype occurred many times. The CDR3 DNA is TGTGCCAGCAGCTTAGGACTAGGTATCTCCTACGAGCAGTACTTC. Protein sequence: CASSLGLGISYEQYF. V is TRBV7-2 and J is TRBJ2-7; a weak D match, TRBD2 (6 bases). The CDR3 length is 15 residues. From germline, CDR1 is SGHTA and CDR2 FQGNSA. V gave up 1 base and J gave up 0 bases, with 10 bases separating them. The full variable domain, rest sourced from reference TRBV7-2 and TRBJ2-7, is GAGVSQSPSNKVTEKGKDVELRCDPISGHTALYWYRQSLGQGLEFLIYFQGNSAPDKSGLPSDRFSAERTGGSVSTLTIQRTQQEDSAVYLCASSLGLGISYEQYFGPGTRLTVT.

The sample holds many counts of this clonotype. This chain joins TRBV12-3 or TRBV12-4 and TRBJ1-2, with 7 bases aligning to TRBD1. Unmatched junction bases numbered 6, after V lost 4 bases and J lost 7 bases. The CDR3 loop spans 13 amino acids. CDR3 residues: CASSSDREPGYTF. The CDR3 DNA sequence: TGTGCCAGCAGTTCTGACAGGGAGCCTGGCTACACCTTC.

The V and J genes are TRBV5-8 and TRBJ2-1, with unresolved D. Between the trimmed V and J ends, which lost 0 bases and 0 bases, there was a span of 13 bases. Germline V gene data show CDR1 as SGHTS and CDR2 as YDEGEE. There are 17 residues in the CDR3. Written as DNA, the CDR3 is TGTGCCAGCAGCTTGGAATTAGGCAGCGACTCCTACAATGAGCAGTTCTTC. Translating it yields CASSLELGSDSYNEQFF.

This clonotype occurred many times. The CDR3 here is CASSTLTDTQYF. CDR3 nucleotide sequence: TGTGCCAGCAGTACTCTAACAGATACGCAGTATTTT. The genes are TRBV28 and TRBJ2-3; no definite D call. V lost 5 bases and J 3 bases, leaving 6 bases between the germline ends. The CDR3 has 12 amino acids. Germline-derived CDR1 and CDR2 are MDHEN and SYDVKM.

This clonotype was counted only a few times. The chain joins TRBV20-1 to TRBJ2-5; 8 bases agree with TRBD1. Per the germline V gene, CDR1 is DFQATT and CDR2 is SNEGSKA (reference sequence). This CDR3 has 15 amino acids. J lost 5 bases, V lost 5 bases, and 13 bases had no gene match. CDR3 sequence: CSALQGAGAAETQYF. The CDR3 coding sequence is TGCAGTGCTCTCCAGGGGGCCGGGGCTGCGGAGACCCAGTACTTC.

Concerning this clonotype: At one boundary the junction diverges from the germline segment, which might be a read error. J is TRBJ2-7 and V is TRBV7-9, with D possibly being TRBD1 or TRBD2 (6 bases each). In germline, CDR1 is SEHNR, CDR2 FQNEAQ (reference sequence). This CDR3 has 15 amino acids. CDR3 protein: CASSLRGDVSSEQYF. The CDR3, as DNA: TGTGCCAGCAGCTTAAGGGGGGATGTGTCCTCCGAGCAGTACTTC.